The 22 T cell receptor beta chains listed next were all sequenced from one sample in a study of beta chain features in type 1 diabetes. Study-level points and caveats: Type 1 diabetes patients had TCRB CDR3s that were shorter (moderately but significantly so) in all four CD4+ subsets.

Their specific antigens are unknown. The isolated RNA, all of it, was reverse transcribed, so expressed TCRB transcripts were what got sequenced. The data were produced by immunoSEQ multiplex PCR, yet TCRdb's version contains in-frame clones alone and is incomplete. The profile shows 300,000 or so clones, 13% to 15% of them singletons. The sample comprised naive CD4+ T cells from blood. The receptors derive from a man in his thirties or forties with type 1 diabetes.

V is TRBV19 and J is TRBJ1-1, with D possibly being TRBD1 (5 bases). Germline V lookup: CDR1 LNHDA, CDR2 SQIVND (reference sequence). The CDR3 has 14 amino acids. V shed 3 bases and J shed 6 bases, with 14 bases lying between them. The CDR3 DNA reads as TGTGCCAGTAGTATTTTCACAGGCAACGCTGAAGCTTTCTTT. Translated: CASSIFTGNAEAFF. The full variable domain, rest sourced from reference TRBV19 and TRBJ1-1, is DGGITQSPKYLFRKEGQNVTLSCEQNLNHDAMYWYRQDPGQGLRLIYYSQIVNDFQKGDIAEGYSVSREKKESFPLTVTSAQKNPTAFYLCASSIFTGNAEAFFGQGTRLTVV.

This clone was counted only a few times. The J gene is TRBJ2-6, the V gene TRBV28; 7 positions agree with TRBD1. The CDR3 extends over 16 amino acids. Looked up from germline, CDR1 is MDHEN and CDR2 is SYDVKM. V was pared by 6 bases and J by 0 bases, with 5 bases of the junction left unmatched. CDR3: CASSTGERSGANVLTF. The CDR3 DNA sequence: TGTGCCAGCAGCACAGGGGAACGCTCTGGGGCCAACGTCCTGACTTTC.

The V gene is TRBV20-1, the J gene TRBJ1-4; D is undetermined. Trimming pared 2 bases from V and 7 bases from J, leaving 5 bases between. Germline V gives CDR1 DFQATT, CDR2 SNEGSKA (reference sequence). The length of the CDR3 is 11 residues. The CDR3 nucleotides read TGCAGTGCTAGAAACGGTGAAAAACTGTTTTTT. Protein: CSARNGEKLFF.

This clone was recorded a few times. This chain uses TRBV7-2 with TRBJ2-1; 10 bases map to TRBD2. The length of the CDR3 is 17 residues. The V gene end was trimmed by 1 base and the J gene end by 8 bases; junction bases not matched to a gene: 11. CDR1 and CDR2 (germline): SGHTA, FQGNSA. CDR3 in DNA: TGTGCCAGCAGCTTAGTTAGTTGGGCTAGCGGGAGAGATGAGCAGTTCTTC. Translated, it gives CASSLVSWASGRDEQFF.

There are a few counts of this clone. The chain joins TRBV7-6 to TRBJ2-7, with D tentatively TRBD1 (5 bases). The CDR3 contains 18 residues. From germline, CDR1 is SGHVS and CDR2 FNYEAQ. The V end lost 5 bases, the J end lost 3 bases, and 26 bases lay between the germline ends. The CDR3 nucleotides are TGTGCCAGCAGCCTGTCCTTACCTGACAGCAGGAGTCTCTACGAGCAGTACTTC. It is translated as CASSLSLPDSRSLYEQYF.

The chain uses TRBV7-8 and TRBJ1-1, with D unresolved. The germline V and J ends were trimmed by 2 bases and 2 bases, with 9 bases remaining between them. This CDR3 is 14 amino acids long. Germline V gene sequence: CDR1 SGHVS, CDR2 FQNEAQ. The CDR3 region is CASSLLRGNTEAFF. CDR3 nucleotides: TGTGCCAGCAGCTTATTACGGGGTAACACTGAAGCTTTCTTT.

The chain joins TRBV2 to TRBJ2-7, with D uncertain. CDR1 is SNHLY and CDR2 is FYNNEI in the germline V gene. The germline V and J ends were trimmed by 0 bases and 1 base, with 10 bases remaining between them. CDR3 length equals 15 residues. Here the CDR3 reads CASSEAPQASYEQYF. The CDR3 DNA follows: TGTGCCAGCAGTGAAGCACCCCAGGCGTCCTACGAGCAGTACTTC.

This sequence joins TRBV6-4 and TRBJ2-3; D is uncertain. This CDR3 comprises 13 residues. CDR1 MRHNA and CDR2 SNTAGT come from the germline V gene. V lost 8 bases, J lost 4 bases, and 13 bases lay in between. DNA of the CDR3: TGTGCCAGCTCGCGCAACAGCCCAGATACGCAGTATTTT. This encodes CASSRNSPDTQYF.

This clone has just a few counts. The V and J genes are TRBV28 and TRBJ2-1; 7 bases fit TRBD2. Germline CDR1 MDHEN, CDR2 SYDVKM. After removal of 6 bases from V and 8 bases from J, the junction contained 4 bases not matched to a gene. This CDR3 region has 12 residues. CDR3 amino acids: CASRSGGDEQFF. The CDR3 bases are TGTGCCAGCAGATCGGGGGGTGATGAGCAGTTCTTC.

This clone has only a few counts. The chain has TRBV5-4 and TRBJ1-2; a weak D match, TRBD1 (6 bases). Germline values: CDR1 SGHNT, CDR2 YYREEE (reference sequence). The V end lost 4 bases, the J end lost 7 bases, and 14 bases lay between the germline ends. The CDR3 contains 13 residues. The CDR3 DNA sequence: TGTGCCAGCAGCCAGGGCCAACAGGGTGGCTACACCTTC. Translated: CASSQGQQGGYTF.

This clone was recorded a few times. The rearrangement joins TRBV5-1 to TRBJ1-3; D might be TRBD1 (6 bases). CDR1 SGHRS and CDR2 YFSETQ come from the germline V gene. The V end was cut by 7 bases, the J end by 0 bases, with 14 bases between. The CDR3 is 15 residues long. In DNA form, the CDR3 reads TGCGCCAGCGCGACGGACAGTACCTCTGGAAACACCATATATTTT. It specifies CASATDSTSGNTIYF.

The chain combines TRBV5-1 with TRBJ2-1; TRBD2 matches at 7 bases. Trimming at V came to 4 bases and at J to 0 bases, leaving 7 bases not matched to a gene. This CDR3 region has 16 residues. Looked up from germline, CDR1 is SGHRS and CDR2 is YFSETQ. The CDR3 DNA reads TGCGCCAGCAGCGGATTAGCGGGTGGCTCCTACAATGAGCAGTTCTTC. Its translation is CASSGLAGGSYNEQFF. Full variable domain (rest looked up from reference TRBV5-1 and TRBJ2-1): KAGVTQTPRYLIKTRGQQVTLSCSPISGHRSVSWYQQTPGQGLQFLFEYFSETQRNKGNFPGRFSGRQFSNSRSEMNVSTLELGDSALYLCASSGLAGGSYNEQFFGPGTRLTVL.

This clone appeared a few times. The gene calls are TRBV6-5 and TRBJ2-4, with TRBD2 matching over 8 bases. The CDR3 spans 14 residues. Germline-derived CDR1 and CDR2 are MNHEY and SVGAGI. J lost 6 bases, V lost 8 bases, and 9 bases had no gene match. The CDR3 DNA reads TGTGCCAGCCGAGCAGCGGGAGAGGGAAACATTCAGTACTTC. It specifies CASRAAGEGNIQYF.

J is TRBJ2-2 and V is TRBV18; TRBD1 is a possible D gene (6 bases). The germline V and J ends were trimmed by 1 base and 4 bases, with 10 bases remaining between them. This CDR3 has 15 amino acids. The germline gives CDR1 KGHSH, CDR2 LQKENI. The CDR3 sequence: CASSPLARGTGELFF. The DNA of the CDR3 is TGTGCCAGCTCACCACTTGCCAGGGGCACCGGGGAGCTGTTTTTT.

The V and J genes are TRBV10-3 and TRBJ2-3, with TRBD2 matching over 10 bases. After removal of 10 bases from V and 2 bases from J, the junction contained 12 bases not matched to a gene. Germline CDR1 ENHRY, CDR2 SYGVKD. This CDR3 has 16 residues. The CDR3 here is CASQFLAGGTTDTQYF. For the CDR3, the DNA is TGTGCCAGTCAATTTTTAGCGGGAGGTACCACAGATACGCAGTATTTT.

The table lists this clone with a few counts. The V and J genes are TRBV5-1 and TRBJ2-1; 10 nucleotides agree with TRBD2. CDR3 length: 15 amino acids. Looked up from germline, CDR1 is SGHRS and CDR2 is YFSETQ. V was clipped by 0 bases and J by 8 bases; unmatched bases: 5. Here the CDR3 reads CASSLGLAGDYEQFF. Here the CDR3 DNA reads TGCGCCAGCAGCTTGGGCCTAGCGGGAGACTATGAGCAGTTCTTC. Together with reference TRBV5-1 and TRBJ2-1, the CDR3 gives the full variable domain: KAGVTQTPRYLIKTRGQQVTLSCSPISGHRSVSWYQQTPGQGLQFLFEYFSETQRNKGNFPGRFSGRQFSNSRSEMNVSTLELGDSALYLCASSLGLAGDYEQFFGPGTRLTVL.

A few counts support this clone. This chain uses TRBV18 with TRBJ2-1; possibly TRBD2 for D (5 bases). The germline V and J ends were trimmed by 2 bases and 1 base, with 6 bases remaining between them. CDR1 and CDR2 from the germline V gene are KGHSH and LQKENI. CDR3 length: 14 amino acids. In DNA form, the CDR3 reads TGTGCCAGCTCACCAACTAGATCCTACAATGAGCAGTTCTTC. The encoded protein is CASSPTRSYNEQFF.

The chain carries TRBV16 and TRBJ2-5; 8 bases map to TRBD1. The CDR3 length is 15 residues. Losses at the gene ends were 5 bases for V and 1 base for J; bases not matched to a gene: 6. CDR1 and CDR2 (germline): KGHSY, FQNENV. The DNA for the CDR3 is TGTGCCAGCAGCAGATCCGGGACAGGCCAAGAGACCCAGTACTTC. Protein product: CASSRSGTGQETQYF.

This clone was detected only a few times. This sequence joins TRBV5-6 and TRBJ2-5, with 11 positions matching TRBD2. The germline V gene has CDR1 SGHDT and CDR2 YYEEEE. V lost 4 bases and J lost 5; bases outside the gene matches: 7. The CDR3 is made up of 15 amino acids. CDR3 amino acids: CASSTVLAGVETQYF. CDR3 nucleotide sequence: TGTGCCAGCAGCACAGTACTAGCGGGAGTGGAGACCCAGTACTTC.

The gene calls are TRBV10-3 and TRBJ2-5; a possible D gene is TRBD2 (5 bases). CDR1 ENHRY and CDR2 SYGVKD come from the germline V gene. The CDR3 totals 14 residues. Trimming removed 2 bases from V and 4 bases from J, with 11 bases in between. CDR3 bases: TGTGCCATCAGTGAGAGTGAGGGCGGAGAGACCCAGTACTTC. Translated, it gives CAISESEGGETQYF.

V is TRBV7-6 and J is TRBJ2-3; D unclear. CDR1 is SGHVS and CDR2 is FNYEAQ in the germline V gene. The CDR3 is made up of 15 amino acids. Trimming removed 2 bases from V and 0 bases from J, with 9 bases in between. The CDR3, as DNA: TGTGCCAGCAGCTTAACGGAGCGAAGCACAGATACGCAGTATTTT. Encoded protein: CASSLTERSTDTQYF.

This clone was recorded a few times. This chain uses TRBV5-5 with TRBJ1-1; D gene ambiguous. Germline lookup yields CDR1 SGHKS and CDR2 YYEKEE (reference sequence). Trimming pared 4 bases from V and 0 bases from J, leaving 19 bases between. This CDR3 has 17 amino acids. In DNA form, the CDR3 reads TGTGCCAGCAGCCTTCGGCCATGGGGAGGAGTGAACACTGAAGCTTTCTTT. Its translation: CASSLRPWGGVNTEAFF.